The 29 T cell receptor beta chains given below trace back to one sample, sequenced in a study of identical twins. Each CDR3 protein is one row after TCRdb ran MiXCR on the 5' RACE reads. The table lists more than 1.5 million distinct CDR3 sequences, about 31% of them singletons. The specimen was cord blood. These receptor sequences come from a newborn girl in good health.

V gene TRBV7-9 combines with J gene TRBJ1-1; no reliable D call. Trimming cost V 4 bases and J 3 bases, with 18 bases left between them. There are 16 residues in the CDR3. Germline CDR1 reads SEHNR; CDR2 reads FQNEAQ (reference sequence). CDR3 sequence (DNA): TGTGCCAGCAGCTCCTCGAGGGCTAGAGCGGACACTGAAGCTTTCTTT. Its translation is CASSSSRARADTEAFF.

This rearrangement joins TRBV6-2 or TRBV6-3 to TRBJ2-7; 11 bases agree with TRBD2. From germline, CDR1 is MNHEY and CDR2 SVGEGT. V lost 6 bases and J lost 7; bases outside the gene matches: 20. The CDR3 sequence is 18 residues long. CDR3 in DNA: TGTGCCAGCAGCCTTCCGGGACTAGCGGCAGGAGGATACAATGAGCAGTACTTC. Protein product: CASSLPGLAAGGYNEQYF.

This clonotype was seen only a few times. J is TRBJ2-2 and V is TRBV29-1; D gene ambiguous. This CDR3 comprises 13 residues. CDR1 and CDR2 (germline): SQVTM, ANQGSEA. Trimming pared 8 bases from V and 1 base from J, leaving 11 bases between. The CDR3 loop is CSFLAVNTGELFF. The CDR3 DNA reads TGCAGCTTCTTAGCCGTGAACACCGGGGAGCTGTTTTTT.

This clonotype has only a few counts. This sequence joins TRBV29-1 and TRBJ1-4, with 9 bases that match TRBD1. CDR3 size: 13 residues. V lost 5 bases to trimming and J lost 7 bases; unmatched junction nucleotides: 5. Germline CDR1 is SQVTM and CDR2 is ANQGSEA. In DNA, the CDR3 is TGCAGCGTTTCGGGACAGGGTAGTGAAAAACTGTTTTTT. Amino acids: CSVSGQGSEKLFF.

CDR3: CASSHPTGGSVYNEQFF. The CDR3 region has the DNA TGTGCCAGCAGCCACCCAACTGGCGGGAGTGTGTACAATGAGCAGTTCTTC. The rearrangement joins TRBV28 to TRBJ2-1, with 7 bases aligning to TRBD2. CDR3 size: 17 residues. J gave up 4 bases and V 6 bases, and 15 bases lay outside the gene matches. Per the germline V gene, CDR1 is MDHEN and CDR2 is SYDVKM.

The chain uses TRBV7-9 and TRBJ1-5, with 10 bases fitting TRBD1. This CDR3 comprises 17 residues. Germline assignment: CDR1 SEHNR and CDR2 FQNEAQ (reference sequence). Trimming at V came to 1 base and at J to 4 bases, leaving 7 bases not matched to a gene. The CDR3 nucleotides are TGTGCCAGCAGCTTAGAGACAGGGGGCCCACGAAATCAGCCCCAGCATTTT. Translating it yields CASSLETGGPRNQPQHF.

The table lists this clonotype with a few counts. The chain couples TRBV5-1 to TRBJ2-7; D might be TRBD1 (6 bases). CDR1 is SGHRS, CDR2 YFSETQ, per germline. CDR3 size: 14 residues. Trimming took 0 bases from V and 3 from J, leaving 10 bases between them. CDR3 in amino acids: CASSLGQAIYEQYF. The CDR3 DNA reads TGCGCCAGCAGCTTGGGACAGGCCATCTACGAGCAGTACTTC.

This clonotype was seen a handful of times. The V and J genes are TRBV7-9 and TRBJ2-1, with TRBD2 matching 10 bases. J gave up 9 bases and V 3 bases, and 11 bases lay outside the gene matches. This CDR3 comprises 16 residues. Looked up from germline, CDR1 is SEHNR and CDR2 is FQNEAQ (reference sequence). The CDR3 bases are TGTGCCAGCAGCTTTTCATCGCTAGCGGGAGCGGTTGAGCAGTTCTTC. This codes for CASSFSSLAGAVEQFF.

This chain uses TRBV29-1 with TRBJ2-1; 7 bases fit TRBD2. This CDR3 has 14 amino acids. The V gene's germline CDR1 is SQVTM and CDR2 ANQGSEA. V was pared by 4 bases and J by 1 base, with 4 bases of the junction left unmatched. CDR3 in amino acids: CSVGEGLSYNEQFF. Here the CDR3 DNA reads TGCAGCGTTGGGGAGGGGTTATCCTACAATGAGCAGTTCTTC.

The chain recombines TRBV9 with TRBJ2-4; no clear D. This CDR3 contains 13 residues. Trimming stripped 2 bases from V and 7 bases from J, with 10 bases between. The V gene's germline CDR1 is SGDLS and CDR2 YYNGEE. The CDR3 reads CASSVDIGNIQYF. CDR3 nucleotides: TGTGCCAGCAGCGTTGACATAGGGAACATTCAGTACTTC.

This chain connects TRBV6-5 to TRBJ2-3, with D possibly being TRBD1 (5 bases). CDR3 length equals 14 residues. The germline V gene has CDR1 MNHEY and CDR2 SVGAGI. With 5 bases removed from V and 2 bases from J, the gap between germline ends came to 11 bases. In DNA, the CDR3 is TGTGCCAGCAGTCTTTTACAGGCCACAGATACGCAGTATTTT. Its protein is CASSLLQATDTQYF.

This clonotype was counted between two and nine times. The chain recombines TRBV6-6 with TRBJ2-1, with TRBD2 identical over 10 bases. The CDR3 runs 15 residues. Germline loops: CDR1 MNHNY, CDR2 SVGAGI (reference sequence). V lost 5 bases to trimming and J lost 5 bases; unmatched junction nucleotides: 6. DNA of the CDR3: TGTGCCAGCAGTCCGCAGCGGGGGGGGAACAATGAGCAGTTCTTC. Translated, it gives CASSPQRGGNNEQFF.

This chain connects TRBV4-2 to TRBJ2-5; 10 nucleotides match TRBD1. CDR1 LGHNA and CDR2 YNFKEQ come from the germline V gene. V was pared by 1 base and J by 11 bases, with 10 bases of the junction left unmatched. The CDR3 runs to 15 residues. The CDR3 DNA is TGTGCCAGCAGCCAAGCGGGGACAGGGGAGAATGAGCAGTACTTC. Translating gives CASSQAGTGENEQYF.

CDR3 coding DNA: TGTGCCAGCAGCTTATTTGGGGACAGCAATGAGCAGTACTTC. Translated, it gives CASSLFGDSNEQYF. The rearrangement links TRBV7-7 to TRBJ2-5; TRBD1 matches 7 bases. The junction had 11 bases not matched to a gene; V was cut back by 2 bases and J by 11 bases. Germline V CDR1 and CDR2: SSHAT, FNYEAQ (reference sequence). The length of the CDR3 is 14 residues.

This clonotype appeared a few times. V usage is TRBV7-2 and J usage is TRBJ2-1; 9 nucleotides agree with TRBD2. Losses at the gene ends were 2 bases for V and 3 bases for J; bases not matched to a gene: 5. This CDR3 contains 16 residues. Germline values: CDR1 SGHTA, CDR2 FQGNSA. DNA of the CDR3: TGTGCCAGCAGCTTAAGTGCGGGGGGGGTCTACAATGAGCAGTTCTTC. This gives the protein CASSLSAGGVYNEQFF.

The chain couples TRBV28 to TRBJ1-4; the D is unclear. The CDR3 totals 10 residues. Trimming shortened V by 8 bases and J by 8 bases, and 6 bases separated the two germline ends. Germline V lookup: CDR1 MDHEN, CDR2 SYDVKM. The CDR3 DNA reads as TGTGCCAGCGGTGAAGAAAAACTGTTTTTT. It encodes CASGEEKLFF.

The chain links TRBV12-3 or TRBV12-4 to TRBJ1-6, with unresolved D. Deletions cut 5 bases from V and 6 bases from J, with 14 bases between. This CDR3 contains 15 residues. CDR3 amino acids: CASSPREGTNSPLHF. CDR3 nucleotide sequence: TGTGCCAGCAGTCCTCGGGAGGGAACTAATTCACCCCTCCACTTT.

A few counts support this clonotype. The V and J genes are TRBV6-5 and TRBJ2-3; 9 nucleotides line up with TRBD2. Looked up from germline, CDR1 is MNHEY and CDR2 is SVGAGI. CDR3 size: 16 residues. J lost 5 bases, V lost 0 bases, and 6 bases had no gene match. The CDR3 here is CASSYSSSGVGDTQYF. The CDR3 DNA reads as TGTGCCAGCAGTTACTCTTCTAGCGGGGTGGGAGATACGCAGTATTTT.

In its sample, this clonotype was seen a few times. The rearrangement joins TRBV28 to TRBJ2-3, with TRBD1 matching 11 bases. The CDR3 has 16 amino acids. Germline-derived CDR1 and CDR2 are MDHEN and SYDVKM. Losses at the gene ends were 5 bases for V and 3 bases for J; bases not matched to a gene: 7. This chain's CDR3 is CASSPRTGGRTDTQYF. CDR3 sequence (DNA): TGTGCCAGCAGTCCCCGGACAGGGGGCAGAACAGATACGCAGTATTTT.

Points on this clonotype: A much larger clone lies one base from this, so it may be a read error. The CDR3: CAFSADRGPYGYTF. For the CDR3, the DNA is TGTGCCTTCAGTGCAGACAGGGGTCCCTATGGCTACACCTTC. The rearrangement uses TRBV10-3 and TRBJ1-2; 8 bases match TRBD1. Germline-derived CDR1 and CDR2 are ENHRY and SYGVKD. The CDR3 runs to 14 residues.

This clonotype has just a few counts. J is TRBJ1-1 and V is TRBV10-3, with TRBD1 matching over 8 bases. CDR3 length: 14 residues. Losses at the gene ends were 6 bases for V and 1 base for J; bases not matched to a gene: 4. In germline, CDR1 is ENHRY, CDR2 SYGVKD. The CDR3 region is CAIRAGGANTEAFF. DNA for the CDR3: TGTGCCATCAGAGCAGGGGGCGCGAACACTGAAGCTTTCTTT.

This clonotype was seen at least ten times. The chain links TRBV25-1 to TRBJ2-5; 13 nucleotides agree with TRBD2. The junction had 3 bases not matched to a gene; V was cut back by 6 bases and J by 5 bases. Germline V gene data show CDR1 as MGHDK and CDR2 as SYGVNS. CDR3 length: 14 residues. The CDR3: CASSILAGGETQYF. The CDR3 DNA reads as TGTGCCAGCAGCATACTAGCGGGAGGGGAGACCCAGTACTTC.

The gene calls are TRBV9 and TRBJ2-7; D is undetermined. The CDR3 runs 13 residues. Trimming left V 0 bases short and J 6 bases short, with 10 bases between. Germline CDR1 SGDLS, CDR2 YYNGEE. The CDR3 nucleotides read TGTGCCAGCAGCGTAGTTTCAGCATCCGAGCAGTACTTC. As protein: CASSVVSASEQYF. Full variable domain (missing parts from reference TRBV9 and TRBJ2-7): DSGVTQTPKHLITATGQRVTLRCSPRSGDLSVYWYQQSLDQGLQFLIQYYNGEERAKGNILERFSAQQFPDLHSELNLSSLELGDSALYFCASSVVSASEQYFGPGTRLTVT.

This clonotype has just a few counts. V and J are TRBV7-2 and TRBJ1-1, with D maybe TRBD1 (6 bases). This CDR3 contains 15 residues. In germline, CDR1 is SGHTA, CDR2 FQGNSA. Trimming stripped 7 bases from V and 0 bases from J, with 15 bases between. CDR3 bases: TGTGCCAGCACTCACAGGGTATCCATGAACACTGAAGCTTTCTTT. Protein: CASTHRVSMNTEAFF.

Only a few counts were recorded for this clonotype. The V call is TRBV2, the J call TRBJ2-5; D not resolved. Germline loops: CDR1 SNHLY, CDR2 FYNNEI. Trimming stripped 4 bases from V and 6 bases from J, with 15 bases between. The CDR3 is made up of 14 amino acids. The CDR3 sequence: CASSGVGSRKTQYF. Here the CDR3 DNA reads TGTGCCAGCAGTGGGGTCGGTAGCCGAAAGACCCAGTACTTC.

This chain links TRBV4-2 with TRBJ1-4, with D maybe TRBD1 (6 bases). V gave up 0 bases and J gave up 8 bases, with 10 bases separating them. Germline lookup yields CDR1 LGHNA and CDR2 YNFKEQ. This CDR3 has 14 amino acids. The DNA for the CDR3 is TGTGCCAGCAGCCAAGAGGGGGCGCGAGAAAAACTGTTTTTT. Its translation is CASSQEGAREKLFF.

This clonotype was seen more than once but under ten times. This sequence joins TRBV7-6 and TRBJ2-1; D not certain. V was trimmed by 5 bases and J by 3 bases, leaving 5 bases between them. The CDR3 runs 12 residues. Germline V gene data show CDR1 as SGHVS and CDR2 as FNYEAQ. The CDR3 region is CASSMDYNEQFF. The CDR3 DNA sequence: TGTGCCAGCAGCATGGACTACAATGAGCAGTTCTTC.

This clonotype appeared many times. The V and J genes are TRBV28 and TRBJ2-1; D remains unclear. The CDR3 is made up of 15 amino acids. The germline V and J ends were trimmed by 2 bases and 0 bases, with 8 bases remaining between them. Germline CDR1 reads MDHEN; CDR2 reads SYDVKM. The DNA of the CDR3 is TGTGCCAGCAGTTTACCAAGGAGCTCCTACAATGAGCAGTTCTTC. It yields the protein CASSLPRSSYNEQFF.

Here the CDR3 DNA reads TGTGCCAGCAGCTTAGATTTCGGGGGACCGTACAATGAGCAGTACTTC. Translated: CASSLDFGGPYNEQYF. The chain combines TRBV7-2 with TRBJ2-7, with D perhaps TRBD2 (6 bases). The V end was cut by 1 base, the J end by 7 bases, with 20 bases between. Germline V gives CDR1 SGHTA, CDR2 FQGNSA. The CDR3 loop spans 16 amino acids.